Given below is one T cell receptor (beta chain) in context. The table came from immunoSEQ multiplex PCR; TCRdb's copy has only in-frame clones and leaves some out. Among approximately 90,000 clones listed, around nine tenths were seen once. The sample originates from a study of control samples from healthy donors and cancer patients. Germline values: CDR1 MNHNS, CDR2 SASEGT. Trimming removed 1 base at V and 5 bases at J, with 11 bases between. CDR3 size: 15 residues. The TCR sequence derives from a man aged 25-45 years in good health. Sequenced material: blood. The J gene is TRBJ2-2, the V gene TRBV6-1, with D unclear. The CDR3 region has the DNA TGTGCCAGCAGTGAAGTGGGCAGATTGACCGGGGAGCTGTTTTTT. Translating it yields CASSEVGRLTGELFF.